The rows below give T cell receptor beta chains drawn from one sample of a study of identical twins. Each CDR3 protein gets one entry after TCRdb re-called the 5' RACE reads with MiXCR. Here the sample spans fewer than 550,000 distinct CDR3 sequences, over 12% being singletons. These same data were also listed under a study on yellow fever vaccine responses in identical twins.

Input material: CD4+ T cells sorted from blood. The source of these receptors is a woman between 18 and 29 years old in good health. Each CDR3 is given with its conserved first and last residue. D genes are given only for firm matches. Clone size is shown for a subset of rows, as once, few, many or a class of expanded clone.

D gene: .
V gene: TRBV5-5
J gene: TRBJ2-3
clone size: few
CDR3 protein: CASSFGLSDWTDTQYF
CDR3 DNA: TGTGCCAGCAGCTTCGGGCTTAGCGACTGGACAGATACGCAGTATTTT

D gene: TRBD1
V gene: TRBV3-1
J gene: TRBJ2-5
clone size: .
CDR3 protein: CASSQGTGKTQYF
CDR3 DNA: TGTGCCAGCAGCCAGGGGACAGGGAAGACCCAGTACTTC

D gene: .
V gene: TRBV20-1
J gene: TRBJ2-7
clone size: few
CDR3 protein: CSAADMYEQYF
CDR3 DNA: TGCAGTGCCGCTGACATGTACGAGCAGTACTTC

D gene: .
V gene: TRBV4-1
J gene: TRBJ1-1
clone size: few
CDR3 protein: CASSHHSAPEAFF
CDR3 DNA: TGCGCCAGCAGCCACCATTCGGCGCCCGAAGCTTTCTTT

D gene: .
V gene: TRBV6-4
J gene: TRBJ2-2
clone size: .
CDR3 protein: CASSREAIGTANTGELFF
CDR3 DNA: TGTGCCAGCAGCCGCGAGGCGATAGGGACGGCAAACACCGGGGAGCTGTTTTTT

D gene: .
V gene: TRBV5-5
J gene: TRBJ2-5
clone size: .
CDR3 protein: CASSPGPKAQETQYF
CDR3 DNA: TGTGCCAGCAGCCCCGGGCCCAAGGCTCAAGAGACCCAGTACTTC

D gene: TRBD1
V gene: TRBV12-3/TRBV12-4
J gene: TRBJ2-1
clone size: .
CDR3 protein: CASRKDRYNEQFF
CDR3 DNA: TGTGCCAGCAGGAAGGACAGGTACAATGAGCAGTTCTTC

D gene: TRBD2
V gene: TRBV29-1
J gene: TRBJ2-1
clone size: few
CDR3 protein: CSVGKTSGRSNEQFF
CDR3 DNA: TGCAGCGTTGGCAAGACTAGCGGGAGGAGTAATGAGCAGTTCTTC

D gene: TRBD2
V gene: TRBV20-1
J gene: TRBJ2-1
clone size: .
CDR3 protein: CSAQGRSGGQNEQFF
CDR3 DNA: TGCAGTGCCCAAGGCCGGAGCGGGGGCCAGAATGAGCAGTTCTTC

D gene: TRBD1
V gene: TRBV27
J gene: TRBJ2-7
clone size: few
CDR3 protein: CASSLEGQEKYEQYF
CDR3 DNA: TGTGCCAGCAGTTTAGAGGGACAGGAAAAATACGAGCAGTACTTC

D gene: .
V gene: TRBV15
J gene: TRBJ1-3
clone size: many
CDR3 protein: CATSREAGIGNTIYF
CDR3 DNA: TGTGCCACCAGCAGAGAAGCAGGTATTGGAAACACCATATATTTT

D gene: TRBD1
V gene: TRBV3-1
J gene: TRBJ2-7
clone size: few
CDR3 protein: CASSQVSDRGLYEQYF
CDR3 DNA: TGTGCCAGCAGCCAAGTATCGGACAGGGGGCTCTACGAGCAGTACTTC

D gene: .
V gene: TRBV12-3/TRBV12-4
J gene: TRBJ2-2
clone size: .
CDR3 protein: CASSRTAGELFF
CDR3 DNA: TGTGCCAGCAGCCGGACAGCCGGGGAGCTGTTTTTT

D gene: .
V gene: TRBV24-1
J gene: TRBJ2-5
clone size: few
CDR3 protein: CATSDWLETQYF
CDR3 DNA: TGTGCCACCAGTGACTGGTTAGAGACCCAGTACTTC

D gene: TRBD2
V gene: TRBV6-1
J gene: TRBJ2-5
clone size: few
CDR3 protein: CASSKPGLAGAETQYF
CDR3 DNA: TGTGCCAGCAGTAAACCCGGACTAGCGGGAGCGGAGACCCAGTACTTC

D gene: TRBD1
V gene: TRBV27
J gene: TRBJ2-5
clone size: few
CDR3 protein: CASLPTGGDGETQYF
CDR3 DNA: TGTGCCAGCCTACCGACAGGGGGTGACGGAGAGACCCAGTACTTC

D gene: TRBD1
V gene: TRBV29-1
J gene: TRBJ2-7
clone size: .
CDR3 protein: CSVGDRDLSEQYF
CDR3 DNA: TGCAGCGTTGGGGACAGGGACCTCTCCGAGCAGTACTTC

D gene: TRBD1
V gene: TRBV5-1
J gene: TRBJ2-7
clone size: many
CDR3 protein: CASSSGQGPYEQYF
CDR3 DNA: TGTGCCAGCAGCTCCGGACAGGGGCCCTACGAGCAGTACTTC

D gene: .
V gene: TRBV6-1
J gene: TRBJ2-7
clone size: few
CDR3 protein: CASSGSNYEQYF
CDR3 DNA: TGTGCCAGCAGTGGATCCAACTACGAGCAGTACTTC

D gene: TRBD2
V gene: TRBV12-3/TRBV12-4
J gene: TRBJ2-7
clone size: .
CDR3 protein: CASSLAGGRGEQYF
CDR3 DNA: TGTGCCAGCAGTCTAGCGGGAGGGCGAGGCGAGCAGTACTTC

D gene: TRBD2
V gene: TRBV5-1
J gene: TRBJ2-7
clone size: .
CDR3 protein: CASSLARTSGTAYEQYF
CDR3 DNA: TGCGCCAGCAGCTTGGCCCGGACTAGCGGAACAGCCTACGAGCAGTACTTC

D gene: .
V gene: TRBV27
J gene: TRBJ1-1
clone size: .
CDR3 protein: CASKLGVDLNTEAFF
CDR3 DNA: TGTGCCAGCAAATTAGGGGTGGACCTGAACACTGAAGCTTTCTTT

D gene: TRBD2
V gene: TRBV20-1
J gene: TRBJ2-5
clone size: few
CDR3 protein: CSAKPSGLQETQYF
CDR3 DNA: TGCAGTGCTAAGCCTAGCGGGTTACAAGAGACCCAGTACTTC

D gene: .
V gene: TRBV2
J gene: TRBJ2-2
clone size: .
CDR3 protein: CASKGTGSEVAGELFF
CDR3 DNA: TGTGCCAGCAAGGGTACAGGGTCTGAAGTGGCCGGGGAGCTGTTTTTT

D gene: .
V gene: TRBV5-1
J gene: TRBJ2-2
clone size: many
CDR3 protein: CASSYTGGANTGELFF
CDR3 DNA: TGCGCCAGCAGCTACACCGGGGGCGCCAACACCGGGGAGCTGTTTTTT

D gene: .
V gene: TRBV12-3/TRBV12-4
J gene: TRBJ2-3
clone size: few
CDR3 protein: CASSFHTRGGADTQYF
CDR3 DNA: TGTGCCAGCAGTTTCCACACCCGAGGGGGGGCAGATACGCAGTATTTT

D gene: .
V gene: TRBV5-1
J gene: TRBJ2-6
clone size: .
CDR3 protein: CASSLDLKANVLTF
CDR3 DNA: TGCGCCAGCAGCTTGGACTTGAAGGCCAACGTCCTGACTTTC

D gene: TRBD2
V gene: TRBV28
J gene: TRBJ2-1
clone size: few
CDR3 protein: CASIGAGKVNEQFF
CDR3 DNA: TGTGCCAGCATTGGAGCGGGAAAAGTCAATGAGCAGTTCTTC

D gene: TRBD1
V gene: TRBV15
J gene: TRBJ2-5
clone size: few
CDR3 protein: CATSIGTVWTQETQYF
CDR3 DNA: TGTGCCACCAGCATTGGGACAGTCTGGACCCAAGAGACCCAGTACTTC

D gene: .
V gene: TRBV9
J gene: TRBJ2-1
clone size: few
CDR3 protein: CASSVVLASEQFF
CDR3 DNA: TGTGCCAGCAGCGTAGTTCTTGCGAGTGAGCAGTTCTTC

D gene: .
V gene: TRBV5-5
J gene: TRBJ1-2
clone size: .
CDR3 protein: CASSFWDNRPYGYTF
CDR3 DNA: TGTGCCAGCAGCTTCTGGGACAATCGCCCGTATGGCTACACCTTC

D gene: TRBD2
V gene: TRBV24-1
J gene: TRBJ2-3
clone size: .
CDR3 protein: CATSDSERGSTDTQYF
CDR3 DNA: TGTGCCACCAGTGATTCCGAGCGGGGCAGCACAGATACGCAGTATTTT

D gene: .
V gene: TRBV6-1
J gene: TRBJ1-6
clone size: few
CDR3 protein: CASRAGGGPSYNSPLHF
CDR3 DNA: TGTGCCAGCAGAGCCGGTGGAGGGCCTTCTTATAATTCACCCCTCCACTTT

D gene: .
V gene: TRBV4-1
J gene: TRBJ2-6
clone size: few
CDR3 protein: CASSQEVQVHNVLTF
CDR3 DNA: TGCGCCAGCAGCCAAGAGGTGCAGGTTCACAACGTCCTGACTTTC

D gene: TRBD2
V gene: TRBV28
J gene: TRBJ2-7
clone size: many
CDR3 protein: CASSVETSGKAQYF
CDR3 DNA: TGTGCCAGCAGTGTCGAGACTAGCGGGAAAGCGCAGTACTTC

D gene: TRBD2
V gene: TRBV20-1
J gene: TRBJ2-1
clone size: few
CDR3 protein: CSARVRSGSTYNEQFF
CDR3 DNA: TGCAGTGCTAGAGTGCGGAGCGGGAGTACATACAATGAGCAGTTCTTC

D gene: .
V gene: TRBV12-3/TRBV12-4
J gene: TRBJ1-1
clone size: many
CDR3 protein: CASIGQMNTEAFF
CDR3 DNA: TGTGCCAGCATTGGCCAAATGAACACTGAAGCTTTCTTT

D gene: .
V gene: TRBV15
J gene: TRBJ2-1
clone size: .
CDR3 protein: CATSGRGGSSYNEQFF
CDR3 DNA: TGTGCCACCAGCGGGCGTGGCGGGTCATCCTACAATGAGCAGTTCTTC

D gene: .
V gene: TRBV5-1
J gene: TRBJ2-7
clone size: many
CDR3 protein: CASSLVRQYEQYF
CDR3 DNA: TGCGCCAGCAGCTTGGTAAGGCAGTACGAGCAGTACTTC

D gene: .
V gene: TRBV11-1
J gene: TRBJ1-2
clone size: .
CDR3 protein: CASSLEGDAYTF
CDR3 DNA: TGTGCCAGCAGCTTAGAAGGAGACGCTTACACCTTC

D gene: .
V gene: TRBV29-1
J gene: TRBJ2-1
clone size: few
CDR3 protein: CSVRIYNEQFF
CDR3 DNA: TGCAGCGTTCGGATCTACAATGAGCAGTTCTTC

D gene: TRBD1
V gene: TRBV10-3
J gene: TRBJ2-3
clone size: .
CDR3 protein: CAIEDTGTGGTDTQYF
CDR3 DNA: TGTGCCATTGAGGATACCGGGACAGGGGGGACAGATACGCAGTATTTT

D gene: .
V gene: TRBV28
J gene: TRBJ2-5
clone size: .
CDR3 protein: CASMDVGETQYF
CDR3 DNA: TGTGCCAGTATGGATGTGGGGGAGACCCAGTACTTC

D gene: .
V gene: TRBV7-2
J gene: TRBJ2-5
clone size: few
CDR3 protein: CASSLGWGRRQETQYF
CDR3 DNA: TGTGCCAGCAGCTTAGGGTGGGGGCGCAGGCAAGAGACCCAGTACTTC

D gene: .
V gene: TRBV5-6
J gene: TRBJ1-2
clone size: .
CDR3 protein: CASSPVGGLANYGYTF
CDR3 DNA: TGTGCCAGCAGCCCGGTGGGGGGGCTCGCTAACTATGGCTACACCTTC

D gene: .
V gene: TRBV10-1
J gene: TRBJ2-4
clone size: .
CDR3 protein: CASSESGVAKNIQYF
CDR3 DNA: TGCGCCAGCAGTGAGTCAGGCGTAGCCAAAAACATTCAGTACTTC

D gene: TRBD2
V gene: TRBV5-1
J gene: TRBJ2-1
clone size: few
CDR3 protein: CASSVGVTSGKNEQFF
CDR3 DNA: TGCGCCAGCAGCGTGGGTGTGACTAGCGGGAAGAATGAGCAGTTCTTC

D gene: TRBD2
V gene: TRBV5-1
J gene: TRBJ2-3
clone size: few
CDR3 protein: CASSKPTSETTDTQYF
CDR3 DNA: TGCGCCAGCAGCAAACCGACTAGCGAGACCACAGATACGCAGTATTTT

D gene: .
V gene: TRBV10-2
J gene: TRBJ2-4
clone size: few
CDR3 protein: CASSDWDIAKNIQYF
CDR3 DNA: TGCGCCAGCAGTGATTGGGACATAGCCAAAAACATTCAGTACTTC

D gene: .
V gene: TRBV4-2
J gene: TRBJ2-1
clone size: .
CDR3 protein: CASSQVGTYNEQFF
CDR3 DNA: TGTGCCAGCAGCCAGGTAGGAACCTACAATGAGCAGTTCTTC